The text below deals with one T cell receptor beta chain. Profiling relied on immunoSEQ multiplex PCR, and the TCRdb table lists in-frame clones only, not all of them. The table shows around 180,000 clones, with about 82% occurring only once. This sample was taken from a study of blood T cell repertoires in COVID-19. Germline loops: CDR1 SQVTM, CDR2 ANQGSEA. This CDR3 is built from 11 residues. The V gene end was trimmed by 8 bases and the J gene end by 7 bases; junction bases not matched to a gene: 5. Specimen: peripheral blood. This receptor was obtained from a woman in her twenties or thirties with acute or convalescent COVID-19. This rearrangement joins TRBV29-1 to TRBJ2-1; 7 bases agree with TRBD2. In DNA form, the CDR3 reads TGCAGCCTGAAACTAGCGAATGAGCAGTTCTTC. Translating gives CSLKLANEQFF.